This T cell receptor beta chain was identified during a study of neurological immune-mediated disorders (dated by TCRdb to between 2018 and 2021). Context from the whole study: Peripheral blood TCR-beta repertoires from HTLV-I-associated myelopathy (HAM/TSP) patients, multiple sclerosis patients and healthy controls were compared by UMI-based sequencing. The roughly 99 TCR-beta libraries covered PBMC samples along with longitudinal samples, technical triplicates, and paired sorted CD4+ and CD8+ T-cell subsets. The cohort comprised about 68 subjects: some 14 HAM/TSP patients, 35 or so multiple sclerosis patients and around 20 healthy controls.

This clonotype was counted ten times or more. Its antigen specificity is not known. There are no base qualities to consult, and no much larger clone falls within one base. Ends trimmed: V by 2 bases, J by 4 bases; bases unmatched to a gene: 4. From the cysteine up to the phenylalanine, the CDR3 has a length of 15 residues. CDR3 DNA is the only sequence kept; it has 45 bases, read in frame from the first base. The germline V gene (reference sequence) supplies CDR1 MNHEY and CDR2 SMNVEV. General study outcomes and caveats: Across subjects, expanded clones never shared an identical CDR3 amino acid sequence, which suggests that the TCR-beta repertoires in every group were private. TCR clonal expansion was highest in HAM/TSP patients and lowest in MS patients, with MS patients falling below even healthy controls.

cDNA was synthesized by template-switch 5'RACE using a primer with a 10-nucleotide random unique molecular identifier that tagged each TCR transcript. Every sequencing run yielded over 190 million TCR-beta sequences covering 15-18 subjects. Total RNA was extracted with the RNeasy kit. TCR-beta VDJ regions were amplified with primers for the TCR constant region and the 5'RACE anchor, using the KAPA Real-time Library Amplification kit. Sample indexes and Illumina adaptors were added in a first PCR, and a second PCR then increased library yield. After purification with Ampure beads, the TCR product of roughly 650 bp was size-selected on a 2% E-gel SizeSelection system. Before pooling, library quality was checked on a Bioanalyzer, concentration was measured with Qubit, and libraries were quantified with the Kapa Library Quantification kit. Paired-end 2 x 150 bp sequencing of the libraries was performed on an Illumina HiSeq 2500. To increase sequence diversity, roughly 24-31% phiX was spiked into each library pool. The source study handled its data this way. The quality-filtered reads were processed with the UMI-based MiGEC pipeline, whose error correction step removed more than 85% of the raw TCR sequences. IMGT germline references were used for alignment of VDJ genes, and clonotypes were defined by a unique CDR3 amino acid sequence together with V-J genes. Clonal expansion, Shannon diversity and CDR3 relatedness were evaluated with VDJtools (CalcPairwiseDistances, ClusterSamples), while phylogenetic trees were built in CLCbio workbench. Using coefficient-of-variation modelling across technical triplicates, the study counted a clone as expanded if it had at least 8 unique UMIs. The public reads were quality trimmed at Q25 with fastp and then assembled into clones with MiXCR by TCRdb, keeping productive beta chains. All rows with the same CDR3 protein become a single entry with the most common DNA and genes. The V and J calls reflect TCRdb's pipeline rather than the authors' work. Across this sample there are around 20,000 distinct CDR3 sequences, with 5.5% to 8% seen only once. In total, the top ten clones hold about 42% of the sample.

The healthy controls were volunteers from blood banks in Maryland, USA. Sorted-subset TCR libraries were prepared from approximately 1 million sorted CD4+ or CD8+ T cells. Peripheral blood was subjected to Ficoll-Hypaque density gradient centrifugation to isolate PBMCs, which were then cryopreserved in liquid nitrogen. Paired sorted CD4+ and CD8+ subsets came from healthy controls, HAM/TSP patients and MS patients. The chain is made from TRBV27 and TRBJ2-4; a stretch of 8 junction bases matches TRBD2. This clonotype was sampled from a man in his late teens or twenties in good health. Material: CD8+ T cells from blood. CDR3 loop: CASSLRASGKNIQYF. The DNA sequence reads TGTGCCAGCAGTTTAAGGGCTAGCGGGAAAAACATTCAGTACTTC.